This T cell receptor (beta chain) was sequenced for a study of T and B cells in COVID-19 patients. Study-wide results and caveats: Active COVID-19 showed highly clonal TRB repertoires; recovery showed diversity and richness above healthy donors.

TRB rearrangements were amplified by multiplex PCR with BIOMED2 TRB-A/B primers. TCRdb re-called the multiplex PCR reads through MiXCR, storing one row per CDR3 protein. This sample has 5,400 or so distinct CDR3 sequences, with 25% to 30% found just once. In germline, CDR1 is SGHNT, CDR2 YYREEE (reference sequence). The length of the CDR3 is 15 residues. Trimming pared 0 bases from V and 5 bases from J, leaving 13 bases between. From blood, roughly 250-550 ng of genomic DNA served as TRB template. Judged by abundance, this clonotype is medium-sized (0.01 to 0.1%). Its antigen is unknown. The sequence derives from a human donor with active COVID-19. Specimen: blood. V gene TRBV5-4 combines with J gene TRBJ2-3, with D perhaps matching TRBD1 (5 bases). CDR3 sequence: CASSLVAAGRDTQYF. The CDR3, as DNA: TGTGCCAGCAGCTTGGTGGCGGCAGGGCGAGATACGCAGTATTTT.